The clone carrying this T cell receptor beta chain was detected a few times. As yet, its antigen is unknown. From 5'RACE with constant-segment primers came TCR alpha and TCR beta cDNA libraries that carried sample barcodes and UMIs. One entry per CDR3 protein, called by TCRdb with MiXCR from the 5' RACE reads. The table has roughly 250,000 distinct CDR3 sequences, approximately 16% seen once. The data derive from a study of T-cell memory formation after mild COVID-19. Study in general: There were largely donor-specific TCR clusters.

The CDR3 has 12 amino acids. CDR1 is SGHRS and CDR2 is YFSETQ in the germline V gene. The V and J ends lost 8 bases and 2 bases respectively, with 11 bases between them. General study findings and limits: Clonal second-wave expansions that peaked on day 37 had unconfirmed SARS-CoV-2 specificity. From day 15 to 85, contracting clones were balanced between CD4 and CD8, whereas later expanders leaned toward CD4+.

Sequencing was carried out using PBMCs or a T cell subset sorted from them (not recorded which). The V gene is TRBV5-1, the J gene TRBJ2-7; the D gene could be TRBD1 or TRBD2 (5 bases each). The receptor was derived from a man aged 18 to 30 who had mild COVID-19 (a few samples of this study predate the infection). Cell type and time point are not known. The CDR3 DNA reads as TGCGCCAGAGGGACGGATACCTACGAGCAGTACGTC. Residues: CARGTDTYEQYV.